A single T cell receptor beta chain is shown here with its context. The CDR3 consists of 14 residues. Per germline, CDR1 MNHEY and CDR2 SVGAGI. V was trimmed by 2 bases and J by 4 bases, leaving 9 bases between them. The data are from a study of blood T cell repertoires in COVID-19. The repertoire was sequenced with immunoSEQ multiplex PCR; TCRdb's copy has only in-frame clones and lacks some. The sample includes 80,000 or so clones, roughly 80% of them seen just once. This sequence originates from an elderly woman with acute or convalescent COVID-19. The sequenced material came from peripheral blood. The chain combines TRBV6-5 with TRBJ1-3; perhaps TRBD1 as D (6 bases). The CDR3 region has the DNA TGTGCCAGCAGTTACGGGGGCGTCGGAAACACCATATATTTT. Its translation is CASSYGGVGNTIYF.